The sequence of this TCR beta chain was determined in a study of long-term antiretroviral therapy in people with HIV. General observations from the study: Post-treatment diversity went higher with ART but stayed below transplant donor controls. Compared with controls, HIV repertoires showed narrower CDR3 length ranges.

CDR1 is MNHEY, CDR2 SMNVEV, per germline (reference sequence). Trimming left V 5 bases short and J 2 bases short, with 7 bases between. The CDR3 loop spans 13 amino acids. The run of the v3.0 immunoSEQ assay was at survey level. TCRdb keeps only in-frame clones here, not all; method: immunoSEQ multiplex PCR. Of 20,000 to 30,000 clones listed, roughly 88% are singletons. On this clone: The antigen is not known.

The TCR was taken from a man younger than 40 with HIV. The rearrangement uses TRBV27 and TRBJ2-1; D call uncertain. Sequenced here: unsorted PBMCs, sampled about 4.5 years after starting antiretroviral therapy. The CDR3 coding sequence is TGTGCCAGCAGTGACCCGCCCTACAATGAGCAGTTCTTC. As protein: CASSDPPYNEQFF.